One sample yielded the 15 T cell receptor beta chains listed below, sequenced in a study of cytomegalovirus exposure and HLA in healthy donors. 13 Jbeta primers and 60 Vbeta primers were used for the PCR. Data came from immunoSEQ multiplex PCR; TCRdb stores just in-frame clones and leaves some out. The sample has about 160,000 clones, 65% to 80% seen once. Sequenced sample: PBMCs. Every receptor here comes from a man in his forties in good health and CMV-seronegative.

V usage is TRBV9 and J usage is TRBJ2-7, with D possibly being TRBD1 (6 bases). Germline CDR1 reads SGDLS; CDR2 reads YYNGEE. The ends were cut back, 5 bases at V and 3 bases at J, with 15 bases in the middle. This CDR3 is 14 amino acids long. The CDR3 nucleotides are TGTGCCAGCAGTTCAGGGGCCTATGACTACGAGCAGTACTTC. It is translated as CASSSGAYDYEQYF.

This sequence joins TRBV5-1 and TRBJ2-1, with TRBD1 matching over 8 bases. Germline V CDR1 and CDR2: SGHRS, YFSETQ. This CDR3 contains 15 residues. V was clipped by 0 bases and J by 4 bases; unmatched bases: 3. The CDR3 loop reads CASSLGGTGYNEQFF. The CDR3 nucleotides are TGCGCCAGCAGCTTGGGCGGGACAGGTTACAATGAGCAGTTCTTC.

The rearrangement joins TRBV19 to TRBJ2-7; tentative D call: TRBD2 (6 bases). Trimming removed 1 base at V and 2 bases at J, with 6 bases between. This CDR3 is 13 amino acids long. Germline V gives CDR1 LNHDA, CDR2 SQIVND (reference sequence). In nucleotides, the CDR3 is TGTGCCAGTAGTATAGGACTAGCCTACGAGCAGTACTTC. Protein sequence: CASSIGLAYEQYF.

The chain recombines TRBV7-3 with TRBJ1-2; D perhaps matches TRBD1 (5 bases). CDR1 and CDR2 from the germline V gene are SGHTA and FQGTGA. CDR3 length equals 16 residues. V gave up 2 bases and J gave up 3 bases, with 16 bases separating them. DNA of the CDR3: TGTGCCAGCAGCTTAGCGGGGGGACCTTTGGACTATGGCTACACCTTC. Translated: CASSLAGGPLDYGYTF.

This clone was detected a few times. The V and J genes are TRBV11-2 and TRBJ2-7; 11 bases line up with TRBD1. The CDR3 covers 14 residues. J gave up 5 bases and V 3 bases, and 3 bases lay outside the gene matches. Germline V CDR1 and CDR2: SGHAT, FQNNGV. The CDR3 reads CASSFGTGGNEQYF. CDR3 nucleotides: TGTGCCAGCAGCTTCGGGACAGGGGGTAACGAGCAGTACTTC.

J is TRBJ2-2 and V is TRBV18, with 8 bases that match TRBD1. The CDR3 runs 14 residues. V lost 3 bases to trimming and J lost 7 bases; unmatched junction nucleotides: 4. CDR1 KGHSH and CDR2 LQKENI come from the germline V gene. The CDR3: CASSPSTGDGELFF. The CDR3 nucleotides are TGTGCCAGCTCACCGTCGACAGGGGACGGGGAGCTGTTTTTT. The variable domain in full, with the rest retrieved from reference TRBV18 and TRBJ2-2, is NAGVMQNPRHLVRRRGQEARLRCSPMKGHSHVYWYRQLPEEGLKFMVYLQKENIIDESGMPKERFSAEFPKEGPSILRIQQVVRGDSAAYFCASSPSTGDGELFFGEGSRLTVL.

The rearrangement links TRBV27 to TRBJ2-7, with D possibly TRBD1 on 6 matching bases. The CDR3 has 14 residues. In germline, CDR1 is MNHEY, CDR2 SMNVEV (reference sequence). Trimming removed 2 bases from V and 7 bases from J, with 15 bases in between. CDR3 nucleotide sequence: TGTGCCAGCAGTTTAACAGGGAGTTTTTTTGAGCAGTACTTC. Its translation is CASSLTGSFFEQYF.

The chain recombines TRBV7-8 with TRBJ1-1, with a weak D call TRBD1 (6 bases). Germline V gene sequence: CDR1 SGHVS, CDR2 FQNEAQ. This CDR3 has 14 residues. The germline V and J ends were trimmed by 8 bases and 0 bases, with 13 bases remaining between them. CDR3 residues: CASLPRGLNTEAFF. The CDR3 DNA sequence: TGTGCCAGCCTTCCTAGGGGGTTGAACACTGAAGCTTTCTTT.

This chain links TRBV27 with TRBJ1-5; TRBD1 is a possible D gene (5 bases). V was clipped by 2 bases and J by 7 bases, with 12 bases between them. The CDR3 extends over 14 amino acids. Germline V lookup: CDR1 MNHEY, CDR2 SMNVEV (reference sequence). Here the CDR3 reads CASSLVGVRQPQHF. DNA for the CDR3: TGTGCCAGCAGTTTAGTAGGGGTACGCCAGCCCCAGCATTTT.

In this sample, this clone turned up a few times. The chain uses TRBV7-2 and TRBJ2-5, with D perhaps matching TRBD1 (6 bases). V was clipped by 3 bases and J by 5 bases, with 13 bases between them. The germline V gene encodes CDR1 SGHTA and CDR2 FQGNSA. CDR3 length equals 14 residues. The CDR3, as DNA: TGTGCCAGCAGCTTCGGTCGCAGGGGCGAGACCCAGTACTTC. Protein sequence: CASSFGRRGETQYF. Complete variable domain (other parts from reference TRBV7-2 and TRBJ2-5): GAGVSQSPSNKVTEKGKDVELRCDPISGHTALYWYRQSLGQGLEFLIYFQGNSAPDKSGLPSDRFSAERTGGSVSTLTIQRTQQEDSAVYLCASSFGRRGETQYFGPGTRLLVL.

The chain has TRBV5-4 and TRBJ2-3; 8 bases fit TRBD1. V shed 9 bases and J 2 bases; nucleotides not matched to a gene: 8. This CDR3 is 14 amino acids long. Germline V CDR1 and CDR2: SGHNT, YYREEE (reference sequence). DNA of the CDR3: TGTGCCACCCAGGGGGCGTTTCTCACAGATACGCAGTATTTT. Its protein is CATQGAFLTDTQYF.

The genes are TRBV9 and TRBJ2-3, with a possible D match to TRBD1 (5 bases). The CDR3 sequence is 16 residues long. V was cut by 1 base and J by 0 bases, with 12 bases left in between. Looked up from germline, CDR1 is SGDLS and CDR2 is YYNGEE. For the CDR3, the DNA is TGTGCCAGCAGCGTACAGGGTCTCTTTAGCACAGATACGCAGTATTTT. This translates into CASSVQGLFSTDTQYF. Filled out from reference TRBV9 and TRBJ2-3, the complete variable domain reads DSGVTQTPKHLITATGQRVTLRCSPRSGDLSVYWYQQSLDQGLQFLIQYYNGEERAKGNILERFSAQQFPDLHSELNLSSLELGDSALYFCASSVQGLFSTDTQYFGPGTRLTVL.

The chain combines TRBV2 with TRBJ1-6; 7 nucleotides agree with TRBD1. With 4 bases clipped from V and 6 bases from J, the junction kept 3 bases outside the gene matches. Germline V gene sequence: CDR1 SNHLY, CDR2 FYNNEI. The CDR3 is 14 amino acids. The CDR3 sequence is CASSAGGSNSPLHF. As DNA, the CDR3 is TGTGCCAGCAGTGCAGGGGGAAGTAATTCACCCCTCCACTTT.

The table lists this clone with a few counts. The chain links TRBV11-2 to TRBJ2-5; tentative D call: TRBD1 (8 bases). The germline V gene encodes CDR1 SGHAT and CDR2 FQNNGV. The CDR3 loop spans 18 amino acids. Trimming removed 2 bases at V and 7 bases at J, with 26 bases between. The CDR3 DNA reads TGTGCCAGCAGCTTAAACCGGGGGGCCGGGACAGGAGGTGGGACCCAGTACTTC. This codes for CASSLNRGAGTGGGTQYF.

The rearrangement joins TRBV30 to TRBJ1-2; unclear D gene. This CDR3 spans 16 amino acids. Germline CDR1 is GTSNPN and CDR2 is SVGIG (reference sequence). Trimming cost V 8 bases and J 1 base, with 23 bases left between them. CDR3 in amino acids: CARHPGVSVLNYGYTF. The CDR3 DNA sequence: TGTGCCCGCCACCCCGGGGTCAGCGTACTTAACTATGGCTACACCTTC.